The 31 T cell receptor beta chains below all came from one sample that was sequenced in a study of cytomegalovirus exposure and HLA in healthy donors (dated by TCRdb to about 2017). Library preparation employed the immunoSEQ multiplex PCR assay. Drawn from immuneACCESS, this table holds only the in-frame rearrangements with V and J called that TCRdb kept. Clones are partly lost; checked studies trace under half to an unresolved V gene and leave the rest unexplained. A total of 150,000 to 200,000 clones appear in this sample, 80% to 90% of them only once. Of the sample, roughly 13% falls within the top ten clones. The sequencing sample was made of PBMCs. The receptors stem from a woman younger than 45 in good health and CMV-seropositive.

V usage is TRBV27 and J usage is TRBJ2-7, with D unclear. Germline-derived CDR1 and CDR2 are MNHEY and SMNVEV (reference sequence). This CDR3 region has 12 residues. V was trimmed by 4 bases and J by 4 bases, leaving 8 bases between them. CDR3 amino acids: CASSSYGYEQYF. As DNA, the CDR3 is TGTGCCAGCAGTTCCTACGGGTACGAGCAGTACTTC.

V is TRBV10-1 and J is TRBJ2-4; 9 nucleotides line up with TRBD1. Germline CDR1 WNHNN, CDR2 SYGVQD (reference sequence). The CDR3 is 16 residues long. V shed 6 bases, J shed 0 bases, and the junction held 6 bases outside the gene matches. The CDR3 reads CASRAGTGSAKNIQYF. The DNA of the CDR3 is TGCGCCAGCAGGGCCGGGACAGGGTCAGCCAAAAACATTCAGTACTTC.

The chain couples TRBV5-4 to TRBJ2-7; TRBD2 matches 8 bases. Germline assignment: CDR1 SGHNT and CDR2 YYREEE (reference sequence). The CDR3 runs 15 residues. The J segment lost 4 bases and the V segment lost 2 bases, leaving 8 bases of the junction unmatched. CDR3 sequence (DNA): TGTGCCAGCAGCTTTTCGCCGGGAGGGGTTTACGAGCAGTACTTC. Protein sequence: CASSFSPGGVYEQYF.

This chain joins TRBV19 and TRBJ1-5; D perhaps matches TRBD1 (6 bases). The CDR3 consists of 15 residues. V was clipped by 8 bases and J by 8 bases, with 22 bases between them. CDR1 and CDR2 (germline): LNHDA, SQIVND (reference sequence). CDR3 region: CASAPAPTGSKPQHF. DNA for the CDR3: TGTGCCAGTGCCCCAGCCCCCACAGGGTCCAAGCCCCAGCATTTT.

CDR3 in amino acids: CASSRYPGLGEQFF. CDR3 sequence (DNA): TGTGCCAGCAGCCGGTACCCGGGACTAGGGGAACAGTTCTTC. The chain recombines TRBV7-2 with TRBJ2-1; 8 nucleotides match TRBD2. The CDR3 is made up of 14 amino acids. V trimming: 5 bases; J trimming: 13 bases; junction bases outside the gene matches: 13. From germline, CDR1 is SGHTA and CDR2 FQGNSA.

In its sample, this clone was seen once. The CDR3 nucleotides are TGTGCCAGCAGTGAAGCTCGGGCGGGGGAGCAGTACTTC. Amino acid sequence: CASSEARAGEQYF. V and J are TRBV2 and TRBJ2-7; D is perhaps TRBD2 (6 bases). Trimming stripped 0 bases from V and 7 bases from J, with 10 bases between. CDR3 length equals 13 residues. Germline CDR1 is SNHLY and CDR2 is FYNNEI.

The V call is TRBV18, the J call TRBJ1-5, with TRBD1 matching over 12 bases. Germline CDR1 reads KGHSH; CDR2 reads LQKENI. With 4 bases clipped from V and 6 bases from J, the junction kept 10 bases outside the gene matches. CDR3 length: 17 amino acids. CDR3 loop: CASSLTPGQGARQPQHF. As DNA, the CDR3 is TGTGCCAGCTCACTGACACCGGGACAGGGGGCTCGTCAGCCCCAGCATTTT.

The gene calls are TRBV7-2 and TRBJ1-1; D is ambiguous. CDR3 length: 14 amino acids. V lost 4 bases and J 1 base, leaving 10 bases between the germline ends. Germline V gives CDR1 SGHTA, CDR2 FQGNSA. The CDR3 loop is CASSSSGENTEAFF. The CDR3 DNA is TGTGCCAGCAGCTCGTCCGGGGAGAACACTGAAGCTTTCTTT.

The rearrangement links TRBV27 to TRBJ1-2; D remains unclear. V lost 3 bases and J lost 0, with 17 bases in between. The CDR3 spans 17 residues. Germline-derived CDR1 and CDR2 are MNHEY and SMNVEV (reference sequence). The CDR3 DNA reads TGTGCCAGCAGTTTCAGGAGGGAATGGGGAGCTAACTATGGCTACACCTTC. Its protein product is CASSFRREWGANYGYTF.

V and J are TRBV6-1 and TRBJ2-5, with D hard to call. The CDR3 covers 15 residues. Trimming shortened V by 0 bases and J by 5 bases, and 13 bases separated the two germline ends. Germline-derived CDR1 and CDR2 are MNHNS and SASEGT. DNA for the CDR3: TGTGCCAGCAGTGAAGCGCGTGGGCAGTGGGAGACCCAGTACTTC. The encoded protein is CASSEARGQWETQYF.

The genes are TRBV5-1 and TRBJ2-1; 9 nucleotides agree with TRBD2. Germline V gives CDR1 SGHRS, CDR2 YFSETQ. This CDR3 has 14 residues. The ends lost 8 bases at V and 6 bases at J; junction bases unmatched: 9. The CDR3 DNA reads as TGCGCCAGTGGTGGTAGCGGGAGATCCAATGAGCAGTTCTTC. It encodes CASGGSGRSNEQFF.

This chain links TRBV6-5 with TRBJ2-1; 7 nucleotides line up with TRBD2. The V segment lost 2 bases and the J segment 10 bases; nucleotides outside the gene matches: 14. Germline CDR1 is MNHEY and CDR2 is SVGAGI. This CDR3 comprises 16 residues. The CDR3 DNA reads as TGTGCCAGCAGTTACACCGGACTAGGCCAACGAGGCGAGCAGTTCTTC. Translating gives CASSYTGLGQRGEQFF.

This chain joins TRBV15 and TRBJ1-1; TRBD1 agrees at 8 bases. Germline lookup yields CDR1 LNHNV and CDR2 YYDKDF (reference sequence). V gave up 1 base and J gave up 1 base; unmatched junction bases: 2. The CDR3 length is 15 residues. CDR3 coding DNA: TGTGCCACCAGCAGAGGAGGACAGGGGAACACTGAAGCTTTCTTT. Translating it yields CATSRGGQGNTEAFF.

The chain uses TRBV5-1 and TRBJ2-3; D is perhaps TRBD2 (5 bases). The CDR3 runs to 15 residues. Germline V gene data show CDR1 as SGHRS and CDR2 as YFSETQ. V shed 0 bases and J shed 2 bases, with 10 bases lying between them. CDR3 in DNA: TGCGCCAGCAGCTTGGGGCGGGCCAACACAGATACGCAGTATTTT. This translates into CASSLGRANTDTQYF.

The CDR3 reads CASSEYWGVNTEAFF. In nucleotides, the CDR3 is TGTGCCAGCAGTGAATATTGGGGAGTGAACACTGAAGCTTTCTTT. The chain recombines TRBV2 with TRBJ1-1; D is unresolved. Trimming stripped 2 bases from V and 0 bases from J, with 10 bases between. This CDR3 contains 15 residues. Germline CDR1 SNHLY, CDR2 FYNNEI.

The rearrangement uses TRBV11-2 and TRBJ2-7, with 7 bases identical to TRBD2. Germline loops: CDR1 SGHAT, CDR2 FQNNGV. The CDR3 sequence is 14 residues long. Trimming took 5 bases from V and 6 from J; bases not matched to a gene: 10. This CDR3 is CASSALARVIEQYF. CDR3 bases: TGTGCCAGCAGCGCACTAGCGAGAGTAATCGAGCAGTACTTC.

The V call is TRBV5-1, the J call TRBJ2-2, with D tentatively TRBD2 (6 bases). V lost 4 bases and J 0 bases, leaving 13 bases between the germline ends. This CDR3 comprises 16 residues. CDR1 SGHRS and CDR2 YFSETQ come from the germline V gene. Here the CDR3 DNA reads TGCGCCAGCAGCCCCGCGGGGCGAACGAACACCGGGGAGCTGTTTTTT. Its protein product is CASSPAGRTNTGELFF.

Worth noting for this clone: At one of its ends the junction is not consistent with the germline gene, which may arise from a read error. V usage is TRBV7-7 and J usage is TRBJ2-1, with 10 bases fitting TRBD2. The V gene's germline CDR1 is SSHAT and CDR2 FNYEAQ (reference sequence). CDR3 length: 13 residues. The CDR3 bases are TGTGCTAGCAGTTTCAAGCGGGAGGGAGAGCAGTTCTTC. Translated, it gives CASSFKREGEQFF.

Only one count was recorded for this clone. CDR3 loop: CASSLRGYSNQPQHF. The CDR3 DNA reads TGTGCCAGCAGTTTGAGGGGGTATAGCAATCAGCCCCAGCATTTT. The genes are TRBV27 and TRBJ1-5; possibly TRBD1 for D (6 bases). Germline CDR1 and CDR2: MNHEY and SMNVEV (reference sequence). This CDR3 region has 15 residues. Trimming left V 3 bases short and J 0 bases short, with 9 bases between.

The chain joins TRBV2 to TRBJ1-2; D is possibly TRBD1 (6 bases). This CDR3 comprises 15 residues. Trimming took off 2 bases at V and 4 bases at J, with 14 bases between the two ends. Germline CDR1 SNHLY, CDR2 FYNNEI. CDR3 sequence reads: CASSEPTGTSYGYTF. The CDR3 DNA reads as TGTGCCAGCAGTGAACCGACAGGCACGTCCTATGGCTACACCTTC.

This rearrangement joins TRBV2 to TRBJ1-5, with 7 bases matching TRBD1. V gave up 2 bases and J gave up 4 bases; unmatched junction bases: 5. Looked up from germline, CDR1 is SNHLY and CDR2 is FYNNEI. The CDR3 totals 15 residues. The CDR3 DNA is TGTGCCAGCAGTGAATTTAGACAGGGTAATCAGCCCCAGCATTTT. Translated: CASSEFRQGNQPQHF.

This clone occurred a few times. The genes are TRBV10-3 and TRBJ1-5, with D perhaps matching TRBD1 (6 bases). Between the trimmed V and J ends, which lost 0 bases and 6 bases, there was a span of 12 bases. Germline assignment: CDR1 ENHRY and CDR2 SYGVKD. The CDR3 is 15 residues long. The CDR3 loop reads CAISESNRESQPQHF. DNA for the CDR3: TGTGCCATCAGTGAGTCCAACAGGGAGAGTCAGCCCCAGCATTTT.

This chain links TRBV6-1 with TRBJ1-1; D is possibly TRBD1 (5 bases). The CDR3 has 13 residues. The V end lost 3 bases, the J end lost 11 bases, and 16 bases lay between the germline ends. Germline assignment: CDR1 MNHNS and CDR2 SASEGT. The chain's CDR3 is CASSEVLKGRAFF. CDR3 sequence (DNA): TGTGCCAGCAGTGAGGTCTTGAAGGGGCGCGCTTTCTTT.

This chain uses TRBV2 with TRBJ1-2; TRBD1 agrees at 8 bases. The CDR3 is made up of 16 amino acids. From germline, CDR1 is SNHLY and CDR2 FYNNEI. Unmatched junction bases numbered 13, after V lost 6 bases and J lost 4 bases. CDR3 protein: CASSRDRSDTGYGYTF. The DNA of the CDR3 is TGTGCCAGCAGCCGGGACAGGAGCGATACGGGCTATGGCTACACCTTC.

The chain joins TRBV7-9 to TRBJ2-7; TRBD1 aligns across 11 bases. V shed 5 bases and J 4 bases; nucleotides not matched to a gene: 4. Germline CDR1 is SEHNR and CDR2 is FQNEAQ (reference sequence). This CDR3 is 14 amino acids long. CDR3 nucleotide sequence: TGTGCCAGCAGCAAGGGACAGGGGGAGTACGAGCAGTACTTC. This sequence encodes CASSKGQGEYEQYF.

The chain links TRBV27 to TRBJ1-5; a weak D match, TRBD1 (6 bases). This CDR3 spans 14 amino acids. From germline, CDR1 is MNHEY and CDR2 SMNVEV (reference sequence). Trimming took off 9 bases at V and 5 bases at J, with 17 bases between the two ends. CDR3 nucleotides: TGTGCCAGACACCCCCTTGACAGGCATCAGCCCCAGCATTTT. It codes for CARHPLDRHQPQHF.

Concerning this clone itself: One end of the junction does not line up with germline, which may come from a read error. The rearrangement uses TRBV7-7 and TRBJ1-3; 9 bases line up with TRBD1. The CDR3 has 14 residues. Looked up from germline, CDR1 is SSHAT and CDR2 is FNYEAQ (reference sequence). CDR3 nucleotides: TGTGCTAGCAGTCCTACGACAGGGGGTAACACCATATATTTT. It yields the protein CASSPTTGGNTIYF.

V gene TRBV18 combines with J gene TRBJ1-1; no clear D gene. The V gene lost 6 bases and the J gene lost 5 bases, with 13 bases spanning the gap. This CDR3 is 13 amino acids long. Germline assignment: CDR1 KGHSH and CDR2 LQKENI. The CDR3 reads CASSPRGWTEAFF. The CDR3 DNA reads TGTGCCAGCTCCCCCCGGGGTTGGACTGAAGCTTTCTTT.

The genes are TRBV5-6 and TRBJ2-3; TRBD2 aligns across 8 bases. The trim removed 4 bases at V and 3 bases at J, leaving 4 bases unmatched. Germline V gives CDR1 SGHDT, CDR2 YYEEEE. The CDR3 is 14 amino acids. CDR3 residues: CASSQSGRTDTQYF. CDR3 in DNA: TGTGCCAGCAGCCAGAGCGGGAGAACAGATACGCAGTATTTT.

This chain joins TRBV5-4 and TRBJ2-7; 14 bases are shared with TRBD2. J was trimmed by 2 bases and V by 4 bases; bases with no gene match: 2. There are 15 residues in the CDR3. The germline CDR1 and CDR2 sequences are SGHNT and YYREEE (reference sequence). CDR3 coding DNA: TGTGCCAGCAGCGCGGGACTAGCGGGAGCCTACGAGCAGTACTTC. As protein: CASSAGLAGAYEQYF.

The chain links TRBV6-6 to TRBJ1-5; no reliable D call. Germline V CDR1 and CDR2: MNHNY, SVGAGI (reference sequence). V lost 4 bases and J 4 bases, leaving 8 bases between the germline ends. The length of the CDR3 is 13 residues. The chain's CDR3 is CASSWSHNQPQHF. CDR3 DNA sequence: TGTGCCAGCAGTTGGAGTCATAATCAGCCCCAGCATTTT.